The 31 T cell receptor beta chains given below trace back to one sample, sequenced in a study of Graves' ophthalmopathy and Graves' hyperthyroidism. RNA transcripts yielded amplified TCR beta CDR3 regions. Following a first-round RT-PCR that used HTBI primers, a second-round multiplex PCR was carried out. TCRdb recomputed calls from the multiplex PCR reads with MiXCR, one row per CDR3 protein. The data show hundreds of thousands of distinct CDR3 sequences, about 38% seen once. The sample consisted of peripheral blood. These TCRs come from an adult man with Graves' ophthalmopathy.

This clonotype was seen a few times. The gene calls are TRBV20-1 and TRBJ2-5; the D gene is possibly TRBD2 (6 bases). This CDR3 is built from 14 residues. The ends were cut back, 6 bases at V and 3 bases at J, with 17 bases in the middle. Germline-derived CDR1 and CDR2 are DFQATT and SNEGSKA (reference sequence). The CDR3 sequence: CSAARSGGEETQYF. In DNA, the CDR3 is TGCAGTGCGGCCCGTAGCGGAGGGGAAGAGACCCAGTACTTC.

About this clonotype: This could be a read error, since a much larger clone is one nucleotide away. V is TRBV7-2 and J is TRBJ2-5; D is uncertain. This CDR3 comprises 13 residues. Germline V lookup: CDR1 SGHTA, CDR2 FQGNSA. Deletions cut 7 bases from V and 5 bases from J, with 14 bases between. The CDR3 sequence is CASTIPPRETQYF. CDR3 bases: TGTGCCAGCACCATTCCCCCTCGGGAGACCCAGTACTTC. Full variable domain (missing parts from reference TRBV7-2 and TRBJ2-5): GAGVSQSPSNKVTEKGKDVELRCDPISGHTALYWYRQSLGQGLEFLIYFQGNSAPDKSGLPSDRFSAERTGGSVSTLTIQRTQQEDSAVYLCASTIPPRETQYFGPGTRLLVL.

The chain carries TRBV10-3 and TRBJ2-2; the D gene is possibly TRBD1 (5 bases). Trimming removed 3 bases from V and 5 bases from J, with 19 bases in between. Germline V gene lookup returns CDR1 ENHRY and CDR2 SYGVKD. The length of the CDR3 is 17 residues. For the CDR3, the DNA is TGTGCCATCAGTGATATCTGGGCAGGGTCAGGAACCGGGGAGCTGTTTTTT. Translated: CAISDIWAGSGTGELFF.

This clonotype was found many times. The gene calls are TRBV2 and TRBJ1-1; the D is unclear. Trimming cost V 5 bases and J 5 bases, with 12 bases left between them. The CDR3 consists of 13 residues. Germline CDR1 reads SNHLY; CDR2 reads FYNNEI. CDR3 protein: CASSSWGRTEAFF. Written as DNA, the CDR3 is TGTGCCAGCAGTTCATGGGGTAGGACTGAAGCTTTCTTT.

The chain recombines TRBV6-1 with TRBJ2-7; D might be TRBD1 (7 bases). V shed 2 bases and J shed 5 bases, with 19 bases lying between them. Germline lookup yields CDR1 MNHNS and CDR2 SASEGT. The CDR3 totals 16 residues. CDR3 sequence: CASSEPIRQGGDEQYF. The DNA of the CDR3 is TGTGCCAGCAGTGAACCGATAAGACAGGGAGGCGACGAGCAGTACTTC.

This clonotype was detected many times. This chain links TRBV10-3 with TRBJ2-7, with D possibly matching TRBD2 (5 bases). Germline V lookup: CDR1 ENHRY, CDR2 SYGVKD. CDR3 size: 15 residues. V shed 2 bases and J shed 3 bases, with 14 bases lying between them. The CDR3 sequence is CAISESPSRDYEQYF. In DNA, the CDR3 is TGTGCCATCAGTGAGAGCCCCTCTCGGGACTACGAGCAGTACTTC.

This clonotype came up once. V usage is TRBV19 and J usage is TRBJ2-2, with 10 nucleotides matching TRBD1. CDR1 and CDR2 from the germline V gene are LNHDA and SQIVND (reference sequence). The CDR3 extends over 14 amino acids. V was pared by 7 bases and J by 4 bases, with 3 bases of the junction left unmatched. This CDR3 reads CASIGTGVTGELFF. CDR3 nucleotides: TGTGCCAGTATTGGGACAGGGGTCACCGGGGAGCTGTTTTTT.

This clonotype occurred many times. The genes are TRBV29-1 and TRBJ2-7; D remains ambiguous. The CDR3 totals 11 residues. Germline V gene data show CDR1 as SQVTM and CDR2 as ANQGSEA. Trimming took 4 bases from V and 7 from J, leaving 11 bases between them. The CDR3 is CSVGLTGEQYF. The CDR3 DNA sequence: TGCAGCGTTGGCCTAACGGGTGAGCAGTACTTC.

The chain combines TRBV19 with TRBJ2-5; D is undetermined. Trimming pared 2 bases from V and 5 bases from J, leaving 12 bases between. CDR1 is LNHDA, CDR2 SQIVND, per germline (reference sequence). This CDR3 spans 14 amino acids. CDR3 amino acids: CASSIQVSTETQYF. The CDR3 nucleotides are TGTGCCAGTAGTATACAGGTTTCTACCGAGACCCAGTACTTC.

There are many counts of this clonotype. The rearrangement joins TRBV2 to TRBJ2-5, with TRBD2 as a possible D gene (6 bases). The V gene's germline CDR1 is SNHLY and CDR2 FYNNEI. This CDR3 has 12 residues. V shed 7 bases and J shed 3 bases, with 9 bases lying between them. This CDR3 reads CASKGTEETQYF. The CDR3 DNA follows: TGTGCCAGCAAGGGGACTGAAGAGACCCAGTACTTC.

The chain has TRBV19 and TRBJ2-7; TRBD1 matches 9 bases. V gave up 10 bases and J gave up 3 bases; unmatched junction bases: 7. The CDR3 length is 13 residues. The germline V gene has CDR1 LNHDA and CDR2 SQIVND (reference sequence). The CDR3 here is CATGDRDGYEQYF. The DNA for the CDR3 is TGTGCCACCGGGGACAGGGATGGCTACGAGCAGTACTTC. The complete variable domain, with remaining parts taken from reference TRBV19 and TRBJ2-7, reads DGGITQSPKYLFRKEGQNVTLSCEQNLNHDAMYWYRQDPGQGLRLIYYSQIVNDFQKGDIAEGYSVSREKKESFPLTVTSAQKNPTAFYLCATGDRDGYEQYFGPGTRLTVT.

This chain connects TRBV6-5 to TRBJ2-7, with D unclear. Germline V gene data show CDR1 as MNHEY and CDR2 as SVGAGI. Trimming shortened V by 2 bases and J by 5 bases, and 13 bases separated the two germline ends. The CDR3 has 14 amino acids. The CDR3 loop reads CASSYGMVINEQYF. DNA of the CDR3: TGTGCCAGCAGTTACGGGATGGTGATCAACGAGCAGTACTTC.

This clonotype has more than one count but fewer than ten. The rearrangement links TRBV20-1 to TRBJ1-1; D not resolved. Trimming removed 4 bases at V and 3 bases at J, with 15 bases between. Germline V gives CDR1 DFQATT, CDR2 SNEGSKA (reference sequence). The CDR3 contains 14 residues. The CDR3 loop reads CSANNMWGYTEAFF. In DNA, the CDR3 is TGCAGTGCTAACAATATGTGGGGATACACTGAAGCTTTCTTT.

This clonotype was seen repeatedly, ten times or more. V usage is TRBV12-5 and J usage is TRBJ1-1; D gene uncertain. V lost 7 bases, J lost 9 bases, and 9 bases lay in between. The CDR3 has 10 residues. Germline V gene sequence: CDR1 LGHNT, CDR2 FRNRAP. The CDR3: CASEQAQAFF. In nucleotides, the CDR3 is TGTGCTAGTGAACAAGCGCAAGCTTTCTTT.

The rearrangement joins TRBV5-5 to TRBJ2-7, with TRBD2 as a possible D gene (5 bases). This CDR3 has 15 amino acids. Trimming removed 2 bases from V and 2 bases from J, with 14 bases in between. CDR1 is SGHKS and CDR2 is YYEKEE in the germline V gene (reference sequence). CDR3 DNA sequence: TGTGCCAGCAGCTTTCGTGGACTGGTGACCTACGAGCAGTACTTC. It codes for CASSFRGLVTYEQYF.

A remark on this clonotype: The CDR3 does not end in the conserved phenylalanine or tryptophan, so this is likely a read error. The chain combines TRBV12-3 or TRBV12-4 with TRBJ1-1, with D possibly matching TRBD1 (6 bases). Trimming took off 7 bases at V and 9 bases at J, with 18 bases between the two ends. CDR3 length: 13 amino acids. The CDR3 bases are TGTGCCAGCAAGCTATACAGGACAGAAAAAGCTTTCCTT. This encodes CASKLYRTEKAFL.

The rearrangement links TRBV5-1 to TRBJ1-6; 11 nucleotides agree with TRBD1. This CDR3 comprises 15 residues. The trim removed 4 bases at V and 10 bases at J, leaving 7 bases unmatched. Germline CDR1 and CDR2: SGHRS and YFSETQ. CDR3 DNA sequence: TGCGCCAGCAGCGGGGGACAGGGGGTGTTGTCACCCCTCCACTTT. Translating gives CASSGGQGVLSPLHF.

The chain is built from TRBV10-3 and TRBJ1-6; 9 nucleotides align to TRBD1. V gave up 2 bases and J gave up 10 bases; unmatched junction bases: 6. The germline V gene has CDR1 ENHRY and CDR2 SYGVKD. The CDR3 sequence is 15 residues long. This chain's CDR3 is CAISEGTGIGSPLHF. In DNA form, the CDR3 reads TGTGCCATCAGTGAGGGGACAGGGATCGGGTCACCCCTCCACTTT.

V and J are TRBV10-3 and TRBJ1-2, with D possibly TRBD1 on 6 matching bases. This CDR3 is built from 13 residues. V was trimmed by 3 bases and J by 8 bases, leaving 13 bases between them. Looked up from germline, CDR1 is ENHRY and CDR2 is SYGVKD. As DNA, the CDR3 is TGTGCCATCAGTGATAACAGGGCGGAAGGCTACACCTTC. Translated, it gives CAISDNRAEGYTF.

The V gene is TRBV29-1, the J gene TRBJ1-1; D unresolved. CDR1 is SQVTM, CDR2 ANQGSEA, per germline. This CDR3 comprises 15 residues. V was shortened by 7 bases and J by 3 bases, with 21 bases between the two germline ends. This chain's CDR3 is CSDGSPLGPDTEAFF. DNA of the CDR3: TGCAGCGACGGGTCTCCCCTTGGCCCGGACACTGAAGCTTTCTTT. Full variable domain (remainder filled in from reference TRBV29-1 and TRBJ1-1): SAVISQKPSRDICQRGTSLTIQCQVDSQVTMMFWYRQQPGQSLTLIATANQGSEATYESGFVIDKFPISRPNLTFSTLTVSNMSPEDSSIYLCSDGSPLGPDTEAFFGQGTRLTVV.

The chain couples TRBV15 to TRBJ2-6; D remains ambiguous. Per the germline V gene, CDR1 is LNHNV and CDR2 is YYDKDF (reference sequence). The CDR3 is made up of 14 amino acids. V dropped 6 bases and J dropped 4 bases, with 10 bases sitting between them. CDR3 in amino acids: CATRRKGGANVLTF. CDR3 DNA: TGTGCCACCAGGAGGAAAGGGGGGGCCAACGTCCTGACTTTC.

This clonotype was observed a few times. The chain combines TRBV12-3 or TRBV12-4 with TRBJ2-6, with 7 bases lining up with TRBD1. The CDR3 contains 17 residues. V shed 1 base, J shed 0 bases, and the junction held 3 bases outside the gene matches. For the CDR3, the DNA is TGTGCCAGCAGTTTAGGGGACAGAAGCTCTGGGGCCAACGTCCTGACTTTC. It is translated as CASSLGDRSSGANVLTF.

The V gene is TRBV20-1, the J gene TRBJ1-3; D is uncertain. Deletions cut 1 base from V and 8 bases from J, with 15 bases between. CDR1 DFQATT and CDR2 SNEGSKA come from the germline V gene (reference sequence). This CDR3 is built from 14 residues. Here the CDR3 DNA reads TGCAGTGCTAGAGGTCCTCAGACTGGGGACACCATATATTTT. Translating it yields CSARGPQTGDTIYF.

This clonotype was observed at least ten times. The V and J genes are TRBV7-9 and TRBJ1-6, with TRBD1 matching 7 bases. Germline V CDR1 and CDR2: SEHNR, FQNEAQ (reference sequence). The CDR3 contains 14 residues. V lost 5 bases to trimming and J lost 4 bases; unmatched junction nucleotides: 2. This CDR3 is CASSDREYNSPLHF. The CDR3 DNA is TGTGCCAGCAGCGACAGGGAGTATAATTCACCCCTCCACTTT.

This chain links TRBV10-3 with TRBJ2-5; no firm D call. The germline V gene has CDR1 ENHRY and CDR2 SYGVKD. V was trimmed by 6 bases and J by 0 bases, leaving 5 bases between them. The length of the CDR3 is 12 residues. CDR3 sequence reads: CAIRTNQETQYF. Here the CDR3 DNA reads TGTGCCATCAGGACCAACCAAGAGACCCAGTACTTC.

The chain has TRBV2 and TRBJ1-2; tentatively, D is TRBD1 (6 bases). Germline V lookup: CDR1 SNHLY, CDR2 FYNNEI. The CDR3 has 15 residues. V dropped 6 bases and J dropped 1 base, with 15 bases sitting between them. The CDR3 DNA is TGTGCCAGCAGGGGGACGGGGGCCGGTAACTATGGCTACACCTTC. Translating it yields CASRGTGAGNYGYTF.

This clonotype was detected many times. The chain links TRBV19 to TRBJ1-1; D might be TRBD1 (5 bases). Germline CDR1 is LNHDA and CDR2 is SQIVND (reference sequence). V gave up 4 bases and J gave up 1 base, with 10 bases separating them. The CDR3 contains 14 residues. The CDR3 protein is CASSNFGQNTEAFF. Here the CDR3 DNA reads TGTGCCAGTAGTAATTTCGGACAGAACACTGAAGCTTTCTTT.

For this clonotype: A read error may account for a junction end that differs from germline. This rearrangement joins TRBV24-1 to TRBJ2-7; the D gene is possibly TRBD2 (5 bases). The CDR3 loop spans 15 amino acids. CDR1 and CDR2 from the germline V gene are KGHDR and SFDVKD. CDR3 amino acids: CASSLGVRHSDEQYF. The CDR3 DNA reads TGTGCCAGCAGTTTGGGAGTAAGGCATTCGGACGAGCAGTACTTC.

The rearrangement uses TRBV15 and TRBJ2-5, with 7 bases aligning to TRBD2. In germline, CDR1 is LNHNV, CDR2 YYDKDF (reference sequence). The CDR3 has 16 residues. Trimming took 2 bases from V and 2 from J; bases not matched to a gene: 8. The CDR3 DNA follows: TGTGCCACCAGCAGAAAAGGGAGGGGCGGTCAAGAGACCCAGTACTTC. This gives the protein CATSRKGRGGQETQYF.

The V and J genes are TRBV3-1 and TRBJ1-1, with D tentatively TRBD1 (5 bases). Trimming took 0 bases from V and 6 from J, leaving 14 bases between them. The CDR3 loop spans 15 amino acids. The V gene's germline CDR1 is LGHDT and CDR2 YNNKEL (reference sequence). The CDR3 region is CASSQDGGTSAEAFF. CDR3 coding DNA: TGTGCCAGCAGCCAAGACGGGGGGACGTCGGCTGAAGCTTTCTTT.

The V gene is TRBV19, the J gene TRBJ1-5; perhaps TRBD1 as D (5 bases). Trimming took 4 bases from V and 2 from J, leaving 12 bases between them. CDR1 LNHDA and CDR2 SQIVND come from the germline V gene (reference sequence). The CDR3 length is 15 residues. The CDR3 sequence: CASSTGGRGNQPQHF. Written as DNA, the CDR3 is TGTGCCAGTAGTACCGGGGGTAGGGGCAATCAGCCCCAGCATTTT. Full variable domain (rest looked up from reference TRBV19 and TRBJ1-5): DGGITQSPKYLFRKEGQNVTLSCEQNLNHDAMYWYRQDPGQGLRLIYYSQIVNDFQKGDIAEGYSVSREKKESFPLTVTSAQKNPTAFYLCASSTGGRGNQPQHFGDGTRLSIL.